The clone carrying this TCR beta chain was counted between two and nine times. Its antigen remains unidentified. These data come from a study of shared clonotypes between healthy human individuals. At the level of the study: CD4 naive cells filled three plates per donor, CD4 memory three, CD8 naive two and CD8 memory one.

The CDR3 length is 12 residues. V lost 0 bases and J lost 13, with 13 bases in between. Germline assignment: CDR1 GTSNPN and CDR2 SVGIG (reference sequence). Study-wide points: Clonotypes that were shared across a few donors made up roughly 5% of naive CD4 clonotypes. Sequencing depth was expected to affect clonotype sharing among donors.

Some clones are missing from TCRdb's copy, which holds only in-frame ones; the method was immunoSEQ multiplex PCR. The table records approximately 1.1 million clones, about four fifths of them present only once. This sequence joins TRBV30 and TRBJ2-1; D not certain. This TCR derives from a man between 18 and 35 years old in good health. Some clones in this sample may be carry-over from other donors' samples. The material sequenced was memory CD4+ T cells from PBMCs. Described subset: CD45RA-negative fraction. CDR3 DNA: TGTGCCTGGAGTGTGGGCGGACCCAATCAGTTCTTC. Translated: CAWSVGGPNQFF.